This section outlines one TCR beta chain sequence together with its context. This entry belongs to a study of blood T cell dynamics during melanoma immunotherapy. Method: immunoSEQ multiplex PCR; TCRdb's copy keeps in-frame clones and lacks some. The sample carries about 6,300 clones, approximately 91% recorded once. In germline, CDR1 is MDHEN, CDR2 SYDVKM. Trimming cost V 5 bases and J 3 bases, with 17 bases left between them. The CDR3 covers 15 residues. Regarding time point: pre-treatment baseline. The sequenced sample was cell-free DNA from blood, obtained from a patient treated with checkpoint blockade. The source is a human donor with melanoma. The rearrangement links TRBV28 to TRBJ2-7, with a possible D match to TRBD2 (5 bases). The CDR3 region is CASSTRRKGDYEQYF. CDR3 DNA sequence: TGTGCCAGCAGTACCCGTAGGAAGGGAGACTACGAGCAGTACTTC.